Below are 32 T cell receptor beta chains sequenced from a single sample in a study of shared clonotypes between healthy human individuals (dated by TCRdb to 2020 to 2021). Library method: the immunoSEQ multiplex PCR assay. TCRdb stores this immuneACCESS table with in-frame sequences only. Part of the clones is absent; in the studies checked, under half of the shortfall reflects unresolved V genes, and no reason is known for the rest. The sample table lists over 950,000 clones, about 72% of them with a count of one. The ten top clones hold roughly 0.9% of the sample. Sequencing input: memory CD4+ T cells from PBMCs. This sample's cell subset or site label indicates: CD45RA-negative fraction. The receptor set was obtained from a man aged 18 to 30 in good health. Some clones in this sample may be carry-over from other donors' samples.

This clone was recorded only once. V gene TRBV19 combines with J gene TRBJ2-3; D uncertain. V gave up 6 bases and J gave up 2 bases, with 18 bases separating them. The germline gives CDR1 LNHDA, CDR2 SQIVND (reference sequence). The CDR3 runs to 16 residues. The CDR3 loop reads CASRLSGRMDTDTQYF. CDR3 nucleotides: TGTGCCAGTAGGTTGTCGGGCAGAATGGACACAGATACGCAGTATTTT.

This chain joins TRBV6-1 and TRBJ2-2; D call uncertain. Germline-derived CDR1 and CDR2 are MNHNS and SASEGT. The CDR3 is 14 residues long. Trimming stripped 2 bases from V and 7 bases from J, with 11 bases between. Here the CDR3 DNA reads TGTGCCAGCAGTGAAATCCCTCGGAGCGGGGAGCTGTTTTTT. This gives the protein CASSEIPRSGELFF.

The J gene is TRBJ1-5, the V gene TRBV5-1; no reliable D call. The germline V and J ends were trimmed by 0 bases and 7 bases, with 11 bases remaining between them. CDR3 size: 14 residues. In germline, CDR1 is SGHRS, CDR2 YFSETQ. In nucleotides, the CDR3 is TGCGCCAGCAGCTTGGAAGGGCTGGAACAGCCCCAGCATTTT. This codes for CASSLEGLEQPQHF.

The chain combines TRBV27 with TRBJ2-5; perhaps D is TRBD1 or TRBD2 (6 bases each). CDR3 length: 13 residues. Germline V CDR1 and CDR2: MNHEY, SMNVEV (reference sequence). Trimming shortened V by 5 bases and J by 6 bases, and 13 bases separated the two germline ends. CDR3 DNA sequence: TGTGCCAGCAGTCTAGGGGGGAGGCAGACCCAGTACTTC. It codes for CASSLGGRQTQYF.

Remarks on this clone: The junction differs from germline at one of its ends, possibly a read error. The chain couples TRBV4-3 to TRBJ1-4, with D perhaps TRBD1 (6 bases). CDR3 size: 16 residues. The germline gives CDR1 LGHNA, CDR2 YSLEER. DNA for the CDR3: TGCGCCAGCAGCCAAGATACAGGGAGGGAGAATGAAAAACCGTTTTTT. Protein sequence: CASSQDTGRENEKPFF.

CDR3 in amino acids: CASSAGTGGRGEQFF. CDR3 DNA: TGTGCCAGCAGCGCCGGGACAGGGGGGCGGGGTGAGCAGTTCTTC. The V call is TRBV2, the J call TRBJ2-1, with 11 bases identical to TRBD1. Germline assignment: CDR1 SNHLY and CDR2 FYNNEI. V lost 6 bases and J lost 9; bases outside the gene matches: 10. CDR3 length equals 15 residues. The complete variable domain, with remaining parts taken from reference TRBV2 and TRBJ2-1, reads EPEVTQTPSHQVTQMGQEVILRCVPISNHLYFYWYRQILGQKVEFLVSFYNNEISEKSEIFDDQFSVERPDGSNFTLKIRSTKLEDSAMYFCASSAGTGGRGEQFFGPGTRLTVL.

This chain uses TRBV7-9 with TRBJ1-5, with 9 bases fitting TRBD1. The CDR3 is 16 amino acids. Trimming at V came to 5 bases and at J to 2 bases, leaving 7 bases not matched to a gene. The germline gives CDR1 SEHNR, CDR2 FQNEAQ (reference sequence). The CDR3 nucleotides read TGTGCCAGCAGCACCAGTGGGACAGGGCGCAATCAGCCCCAGCATTTT. Residues: CASSTSGTGRNQPQHF.

The CDR3 DNA is TGTGCCAGCAGCTTAACGTCCTCGCCCCAGTACTTC. This translates into CASSLTSSPQYF. This chain uses TRBV7-8 with TRBJ2-5, with D uncertain. CDR3 length: 12 amino acids. Deletions cut 2 bases from V and 9 bases from J, with 10 bases between. Germline values: CDR1 SGHVS, CDR2 FQNEAQ. The variable domain in full, completed from reference TRBV7-8 and TRBJ2-5, reads GAGVSQSPRYKVAKRGQDVALRCDPISGHVSLFWYQQALGQGPEFLTYFQNEAQLDKSGLPSDRFFAERPEGSVSTLKIQRTQQEDSAVYLCASSLTSSPQYFGPGTRLLVL.

The chain employs TRBV18 and TRBJ1-3; D call uncertain. The ends were cut back, 6 bases at V and 0 bases at J, with 15 bases in the middle. CDR1 and CDR2 from the germline V gene are KGHSH and LQKENI. The CDR3 runs 16 residues. The CDR3 DNA follows: TGTGCCAGCTCTTCAAGCGCAGCTCTCTCTGGAAACACCATATATTTT. It codes for CASSSSAALSGNTIYF.

Of note for this clone: Other DNA sequences of this sample code for an identical CDR3. The J gene is TRBJ1-1, the V gene TRBV27; TRBD1 matches at 7 bases. Germline-derived CDR1 and CDR2 are MNHEY and SMNVEV (reference sequence). V was clipped by 5 bases and J by 4 bases; unmatched bases: 4. There are 13 residues in the CDR3. CDR3 protein: CASSPNRGTEAFF. The CDR3 coding sequence is TGTGCCAGCAGTCCGAACAGGGGCACTGAAGCTTTCTTT.

The chain carries TRBV30 and TRBJ1-3, with unresolved D. Germline V gene lookup returns CDR1 GTSNPN and CDR2 SVGIG (reference sequence). The CDR3 totals 14 residues. Trimming cost V 5 bases and J 0 bases, with 11 bases left between them. This CDR3 is CAWQVLRSGNTIYF. Written as DNA, the CDR3 is TGTGCCTGGCAAGTCCTGCGCTCTGGAAACACCATATATTTT.

The rearrangement links TRBV4-1 to TRBJ2-1; 11 bases map to TRBD2. The V and J ends lost 4 bases and 7 bases, in that order; junction bases with no gene match: 9. From germline, CDR1 is MGHRA and CDR2 YSYEKL. The CDR3 sequence is 16 residues long. The CDR3 protein is CASSRQLAGERNEQFF. Here the CDR3 DNA reads TGCGCCAGCAGCCGCCAACTAGCGGGAGAAAGAAATGAGCAGTTCTTC.

A single count supports this clone. J is TRBJ2-1 and V is TRBV29-1, with 11 nucleotides matching TRBD2. Germline CDR1 SQVTM, CDR2 ANQGSEA. The CDR3 totals 15 residues. The V and J ends lost 5 bases and 5 bases, in that order; junction bases with no gene match: 8. The CDR3 DNA is TGCAGCGTTCCACCGACTAGCGGGGTAAACAATGAGCAGTTCTTC. It encodes CSVPPTSGVNNEQFF.

About this clone itself: Other DNA variants within this sample encode the same CDR3. The rearrangement joins TRBV9 to TRBJ1-1; D is unclear. Germline V gene data show CDR1 as SGDLS and CDR2 as YYNGEE. This CDR3 comprises 13 residues. Trimming took 0 bases from V and 5 from J, leaving 8 bases between them. The CDR3 DNA follows: TGTGCCAGCAGCGTAGGTCGAGGGACTGAAGCTTTCTTT. As protein: CASSVGRGTEAFF.

The chain couples TRBV27 to TRBJ2-1; 7 positions match TRBD1. J lost 7 bases, V lost 3 bases, and 6 bases had no gene match. The CDR3 consists of 14 residues. CDR1 and CDR2 from the germline V gene are MNHEY and SMNVEV (reference sequence). In DNA form, the CDR3 reads TGTGCCAGCAGTTTCGAGGGGGCGTTAAATGAGCAGTTCTTC. It is translated as CASSFEGALNEQFF.

There are a few counts of this clone. This chain joins TRBV19 and TRBJ2-7, with a possible D match to TRBD2 (5 bases). The CDR3 loop spans 16 amino acids. In germline, CDR1 is LNHDA, CDR2 SQIVND (reference sequence). Trimming stripped 5 bases from V and 4 bases from J, with 21 bases between. This CDR3 reads CASSSRPGTRAYEQYF. CDR3 nucleotide sequence: TGTGCCAGTAGTTCAAGGCCGGGAACAAGGGCGTACGAGCAGTACTTC. Supplemented by reference TRBV19 and TRBJ2-7, the full variable domain reads DGGITQSPKYLFRKEGQNVTLSCEQNLNHDAMYWYRQDPGQGLRLIYYSQIVNDFQKGDIAEGYSVSREKKESFPLTVTSAQKNPTAFYLCASSSRPGTRAYEQYFGPGTRLTVT.

The V and J genes are TRBV28 and TRBJ2-3, with TRBD1 matching 7 bases. With 6 bases clipped from V and 3 bases from J, the junction kept 9 bases outside the gene matches. Germline V lookup: CDR1 MDHEN, CDR2 SYDVKM. This CDR3 contains 15 residues. CDR3 region: CASRTGTVGTDTQYF. CDR3 sequence (DNA): TGTGCCAGCAGGACAGGGACAGTGGGAACAGATACGCAGTATTTT. The full variable domain, its missing parts supplied by reference TRBV28 and TRBJ2-3, is DVKVTQSSRYLVKRTGEKVFLECVQDMDHENMFWYRQDPGLGLRLIYFSYDVKMKEKGDIPEGYSVSREKKERFSLILESASTNQTSMYLCASRTGTVGTDTQYFGPGTRLTVL.

The J gene is TRBJ2-7, the V gene TRBV5-6; D remains unclear. The germline V gene has CDR1 SGHDT and CDR2 YYEEEE. Trimming cost V 1 base and J 1 base, with 9 bases left between them. CDR3 length: 14 amino acids. CDR3 residues: CASSLNGHSYEQYF. CDR3 in DNA: TGTGCCAGCAGCTTGAACGGCCATTCCTACGAGCAGTACTTC.

The chain couples TRBV28 to TRBJ2-5; 7 bases map to TRBD2. CDR1 is MDHEN, CDR2 SYDVKM, per germline. J lost 7 bases, V lost 2 bases, and 13 bases had no gene match. The CDR3 is made up of 16 amino acids. The CDR3 loop is CASSLRSGAGRVTQYF. In nucleotides, the CDR3 is TGTGCCAGCAGTTTACGGTCTGGAGCGGGAAGGGTGACCCAGTACTTC.

The V and J genes are TRBV7-3 and TRBJ2-1; the match to TRBD1 covers 7 bases. The CDR3 length is 14 residues. V trimming: 4 bases; J trimming: 7 bases; junction bases outside the gene matches: 7. CDR1 is SGHTA and CDR2 is FQGTGA in the germline V gene. CDR3 DNA sequence: TGTGCCAGCAGCTCCACGAACAGGGGAAATGAGCAGTTCTTC. Translating gives CASSSTNRGNEQFF.

This clone was picked up a small number of times. The J gene is TRBJ1-4, the V gene TRBV2, with D tentatively TRBD1 (5 bases). CDR1 and CDR2 from the germline V gene are SNHLY and FYNNEI. This CDR3 has 13 residues. V lost 7 bases and J 2 bases, leaving 8 bases between the germline ends. CDR3 amino acids: CASIRQTNEKLFF. The CDR3 DNA follows: TGTGCCAGCATTCGACAGACTAATGAAAAACTGTTTTTT.

The V gene is TRBV7-8, the J gene TRBJ1-2; possible D gene TRBD1, 5 bases. Germline V gene sequence: CDR1 SGHVS, CDR2 FQNEAQ. There are 18 residues in the CDR3. Trimming left V 6 bases short and J 4 bases short, with 27 bases between. The CDR3 nucleotides are TGTGCCAGCAGTCGAAAGCCGACAGTTGGATTTGTTAGCTATGGCTACACCTTC. It encodes CASSRKPTVGFVSYGYTF.

The CDR3 region is CASSLVPNTEAFF. The CDR3 DNA reads as TGTGCCAGCAGCTTAGTCCCGAACACTGAAGCTTTCTTT. The chain has TRBV11-1 and TRBJ1-1; unclear D gene. This CDR3 has 13 residues. V was clipped by 1 base and J by 1 base, with 4 bases between them. In germline, CDR1 is SGHAT, CDR2 FQDESV (reference sequence).

The genes are TRBV19 and TRBJ2-6; 8 bases are a match to TRBD1. V gave up 4 bases and J gave up 4 bases; unmatched junction bases: 9. This CDR3 comprises 17 residues. Germline V gene data show CDR1 as LNHDA and CDR2 as SQIVND (reference sequence). The CDR3 reads CASSTPDRVSGANVLTF. CDR3 nucleotides: TGTGCCAGTAGTACCCCGGACAGGGTATCCGGGGCCAACGTCCTGACTTTC.

The rearrangement joins TRBV7-2 to TRBJ2-1; no clear D. CDR1 is SGHTA, CDR2 FQGNSA, per germline. V gave up 4 bases and J gave up 7 bases, with 14 bases separating them. The CDR3 has 14 amino acids. The CDR3 DNA sequence: TGTGCCAGCAGCTCCAAAAGGACCGGGAATGAGCAGTTCTTC. Amino acids: CASSSKRTGNEQFF.

This clone appeared a few times. V gene TRBV4-3 combines with J gene TRBJ2-3, with 7 bases aligning to TRBD1. Germline V gene sequence: CDR1 LGHNA, CDR2 YSLEER. J lost 0 bases, V lost 1 base, and 13 bases had no gene match. The CDR3 has 19 amino acids. Here the CDR3 DNA reads TGCGCCAGCAGCCAAGGGACCGGACAGGCGCTATATAGCACAGATACGCAGTATTTT. This codes for CASSQGTGQALYSTDTQYF.

The chain combines TRBV6-1 with TRBJ2-3, with D uncertain. The V gene's germline CDR1 is MNHNS and CDR2 SASEGT. Trimming took 8 bases from V and 2 from J, leaving 5 bases between them. The CDR3 spans 11 residues. This chain's CDR3 is CASGDTDTQYF. For the CDR3, the DNA is TGTGCCAGCGGGGACACAGATACGCAGTATTTT.

V gene TRBV30 combines with J gene TRBJ1-5; D unresolved. The germline V gene encodes CDR1 GTSNPN and CDR2 SVGIG (reference sequence). The length of the CDR3 is 14 residues. V lost 5 bases and J 0 bases, leaving 11 bases between the germline ends. The CDR3 sequence is CAWAEDYSNQPQHF. The CDR3 DNA follows: TGTGCCTGGGCTGAGGATTATAGCAATCAGCCCCAGCATTTT.

The rearrangement joins TRBV4-2 to TRBJ2-1, with D unclear. Germline V gene lookup returns CDR1 LGHNA and CDR2 YNFKEQ. The CDR3 extends over 14 amino acids. V was pared by 3 bases and J by 4 bases, with 10 bases between. The CDR3: CASSQESLYNEQFF. In DNA, the CDR3 is TGTGCCAGCAGCCAGGAAAGTTTATACAATGAGCAGTTCTTC.

The rearrangement uses TRBV28 and TRBJ2-3; D not certain. The CDR3 contains 13 residues. Germline CDR1 is MDHEN and CDR2 is SYDVKM. V lost 10 bases to trimming and J lost 6 bases, with 17 bases between them. The CDR3 reads CATEPGRTDTQYF. The CDR3 DNA follows: TGTGCCACCGAACCGGGCCGAACGGATACGCAGTATTTT.

The chain combines TRBV5-4 with TRBJ1-2, with a weak D call TRBD1 (6 bases). CDR1 SGHNT and CDR2 YYREEE come from the germline V gene (reference sequence). The CDR3 covers 14 residues. The V end lost 5 bases, the J end lost 4 bases, and 15 bases lay between the germline ends. CDR3 sequence reads: CASSSGARGYGYTF. In DNA, the CDR3 is TGTGCCAGCAGTTCGGGGGCGCGGGGCTATGGCTACACCTTC.

The gene calls are TRBV7-8 and TRBJ2-3; maybe TRBD2 (5 bases). This CDR3 has 14 amino acids. Germline V CDR1 and CDR2: SGHVS, FQNEAQ. V was cut by 6 bases and J by 5 bases, with 15 bases left in between. Here the CDR3 DNA reads TGTGCCAGCAGTCAAGCGGTACACAGAGATACGCAGTATTTT. Translated: CASSQAVHRDTQYF.